What follows are 20 T cell receptor beta chains derived from one specimen sequenced in a study of T cells after yellow fever vaccination. TCRdb called the 5' RACE reads again in MiXCR, with one record for every CDR3 protein. The table shows approximately 580,000 distinct CDR3 sequences, with 17% occurring only once. The sample was PBMCs, taken 5 days after the first yellow fever vaccination. The source of these receptors is a man aged 18 to 29 who received the YFV17D yellow fever vaccine.

The chain recombines TRBV12-3 or TRBV12-4 with TRBJ2-5; maybe TRBD2 (5 bases). The CDR3 totals 14 residues. The ends were cut back, 6 bases at V and 5 bases at J, with 16 bases in the middle. CDR3 protein: CASSQGLARETQYF. The CDR3 nucleotides are TGTGCCAGCAGCCAAGGACTCGCCAGGGAGACCCAGTACTTC.

The CDR3 loop is CSAPPLGQGDYGYTF. The CDR3 DNA sequence: TGCAGTGCTCCCCCCCTGGGACAGGGGGACTATGGCTACACCTTC. The V and J genes are TRBV20-1 and TRBJ1-2; 11 positions match TRBD1. Germline values: CDR1 DFQATT, CDR2 SNEGSKA (reference sequence). V trimming: 5 bases; J trimming: 3 bases; junction bases outside the gene matches: 8. This CDR3 region has 15 residues.

V and J are TRBV12-3 or TRBV12-4 and TRBJ1-2; no firm D call. Trimming cost V 6 bases and J 4 bases, with 9 bases left between them. CDR3 length: 12 residues. CDR3 nucleotides: TGTGCCAGCAGCAAAGACATCTATGGCTACACCTTC. It encodes CASSKDIYGYTF.

The V and J genes are TRBV18 and TRBJ2-7, with no clear D. The CDR3 runs 14 residues. Trimming took off 5 bases at V and 5 bases at J, with 16 bases between the two ends. CDR1 KGHSH and CDR2 LQKENI come from the germline V gene. The CDR3 loop reads CASSISTRSNEQYV. Here the CDR3 DNA reads TGTGCCAGCTCAATTTCGACCAGGAGCAACGAGCAGTACGTC.

The chain couples TRBV6-5 to TRBJ1-6; a possible D gene is TRBD1 (5 bases). CDR3 size: 15 residues. Germline V gene sequence: CDR1 MNHEY, CDR2 SVGAGI. V lost 2 bases to trimming and J lost 5 bases, with 10 bases between them. This CDR3 is CASSYVGGDNSPLHF. Written as DNA, the CDR3 is TGTGCCAGCAGTTACGTGGGGGGGGATAATTCACCCCTCCACTTT.

The chain is built from TRBV29-1 and TRBJ2-7; D may be TRBD1 or TRBD2 (5 bases each). The germline gives CDR1 SQVTM, CDR2 ANQGSEA. Trimming stripped 6 bases from V and 2 bases from J, with 17 bases between. The CDR3 is made up of 14 amino acids. CDR3 sequence: CSVYPGRRPYEQYF. In nucleotides, the CDR3 is TGCAGCGTATACCCGGGACGTAGGCCCTACGAGCAGTACTTC.

The rearrangement joins TRBV5-1 to TRBJ1-5; perhaps TRBD1 as D (5 bases). Between the trimmed V and J ends, which lost 0 bases and 11 bases, there was a span of 18 bases. The CDR3 has 15 amino acids. Germline V gene sequence: CDR1 SGHRS, CDR2 YFSETQ. The CDR3 nucleotides are TGCGCCAGCAGCTTGGAGGCGGTTAGGGGCGAGGCCCAGCATTTT. It translates to CASSLEAVRGEAQHF.

V and J are TRBV5-1 and TRBJ2-7; D may be TRBD1 (6 bases). CDR3 length equals 14 residues. V lost 0 bases and J lost 2, with 9 bases in between. CDR1 is SGHRS, CDR2 YFSETQ, per germline. CDR3 in amino acids: CASSLDRETYEQYF. CDR3 coding DNA: TGCGCCAGCAGCTTGGACAGGGAAACCTACGAGCAGTACTTC. The whole variable domain, remainder taken from reference TRBV5-1 and TRBJ2-7, is KAGVTQTPRYLIKTRGQQVTLSCSPISGHRSVSWYQQTPGQGLQFLFEYFSETQRNKGNFPGRFSGRQFSNSRSEMNVSTLELGDSALYLCASSLDRETYEQYFGPGTRLTVT.

The CDR3 here is CASSQDSVGAYTQYF. The DNA for the CDR3 is TGCGCCAGCAGCCAAGATTCGGTCGGAGCTTATACGCAGTATTTT. The V call is TRBV4-3, the J call TRBJ2-3, with D unclear. The CDR3 contains 15 residues. Germline V gene sequence: CDR1 LGHNA, CDR2 YSLEER. The V gene lost 0 bases and the J gene lost 7 bases, with 14 bases spanning the gap.

This clonotype was counted a few times. V and J are TRBV5-4 and TRBJ2-5; D might be TRBD1 (6 bases). V lost 8 bases, J lost 3 bases, and 17 bases lay in between. Looked up from germline, CDR1 is SGHNT and CDR2 is YYREEE (reference sequence). CDR3 length: 14 amino acids. CDR3 DNA sequence: TGTGCCAGTGGGGACACGACTTTCAAAGAGACCCAGTACTTC. This codes for CASGDTTFKETQYF.

The table lists this clonotype with a few counts. V is TRBV6-2 or TRBV6-3 and J is TRBJ1-1; TRBD1 aligns across 7 bases. The CDR3 is 13 residues long. Germline V lookup: CDR1 MNHEY, CDR2 SVGEGT. V shed 8 bases, J shed 3 bases, and the junction held 6 bases outside the gene matches. CDR3 in amino acids: CASGTVADTEAFF. The CDR3 region has the DNA TGTGCCAGCGGGACAGTGGCAGACACTGAAGCTTTCTTT.

This clonotype showed up many times. The V gene is TRBV5-1, the J gene TRBJ1-1; 12 nucleotides agree with TRBD1. Per the germline V gene, CDR1 is SGHRS and CDR2 is YFSETQ. J gave up 5 bases and V 2 bases, and 4 bases lay outside the gene matches. The length of the CDR3 is 15 residues. CDR3 loop: CASSFRDRGQTEAFF. The CDR3 nucleotides are TGCGCCAGCAGCTTCAGGGACAGGGGGCAAACTGAAGCTTTCTTT.

In this sample, this clonotype turned up a few times. The chain links TRBV11-2 to TRBJ1-3, with D unclear. There are 14 residues in the CDR3. The V and J ends lost 2 bases and 6 bases respectively, with 11 bases between them. From germline, CDR1 is SGHAT and CDR2 FQNNGV. In DNA, the CDR3 is TGTGCCAGCAGCTTATATATTCGAGAAAACACCATATATTTT. This encodes CASSLYIRENTIYF.

This clonotype came up many times. The genes are TRBV12-3 or TRBV12-4 and TRBJ1-6; D uncertain. Trimming removed 3 bases from V and 8 bases from J, with 5 bases in between. CDR3 length: 12 amino acids. CDR3 sequence (DNA): TGTGCCAGCAGTTTTATCCATTCACCCCTCCACTTT. The encoded protein is CASSFIHSPLHF.

There are many counts of this clonotype. The rearrangement uses TRBV5-1 and TRBJ2-7; D unresolved. Between the trimmed V and J ends, which lost 0 bases and 5 bases, there was a span of 15 bases. Germline loops: CDR1 SGHRS, CDR2 YFSETQ. The CDR3 runs to 15 residues. CDR3 nucleotide sequence: TGCGCCAGCAGCTTGGAAGACCGGCCCAAAGACGAGCAGTACTTC. Translation gives CASSLEDRPKDEQYF.

The rearrangement joins TRBV28 to TRBJ1-5; TRBD1 matches at 9 bases. The CDR3 consists of 17 residues. Unmatched junction bases numbered 10, after V lost 6 bases and J lost 1 base. Germline values: CDR1 MDHEN, CDR2 SYDVKM. The CDR3 reads CASRFTGGLRSNQPQHF. The CDR3, as DNA: TGTGCCAGCAGATTTACAGGGGGCCTAAGGAGCAATCAGCCCCAGCATTTT.

This clonotype came up a few times. The V and J genes are TRBV19 and TRBJ2-1; the D call may be TRBD1 or TRBD2 (7 bases each). The germline CDR1 and CDR2 sequences are LNHDA and SQIVND (reference sequence). The CDR3 covers 14 residues. The V end lost 6 bases, the J end lost 6 bases, and 15 bases lay between the germline ends. The CDR3 protein is CASSLQGRVNEQFF. CDR3 DNA: TGTGCCAGTAGCCTACAGGGGAGGGTCAATGAGCAGTTCTTC.

This clonotype showed up just a few times. This rearrangement joins TRBV7-9 to TRBJ1-6; D unresolved. The germline V gene encodes CDR1 SEHNR and CDR2 FQNEAQ (reference sequence). The V gene lost 3 bases and the J gene lost 5 bases, with 8 bases spanning the gap. The CDR3 is made up of 14 amino acids. CDR3 bases: TGTGCCAGCAGCTTCGGGAGAGATAATTCACCCCTCCACTTT. It specifies CASSFGRDNSPLHF.

This clonotype was seen repeatedly, ten times or more. V gene TRBV3-1 combines with J gene TRBJ1-2; 10 nucleotides align to TRBD1. V was clipped by 4 bases and J by 6 bases; unmatched bases: 2. Germline V gene data show CDR1 as LGHDT and CDR2 as YNNKEL (reference sequence). This CDR3 spans 13 amino acids. CDR3 region: CASSRGTGDGYTF. CDR3 nucleotide sequence: TGTGCCAGCAGCCGCGGGACAGGGGATGGCTACACCTTC.

J is TRBJ2-2 and V is TRBV5-6, with 9 bases identical to TRBD2. Germline V gene data show CDR1 as SGHDT and CDR2 as YYEEEE. This CDR3 contains 16 residues. Unmatched junction bases numbered 7, after V lost 4 bases and J lost 3 bases. CDR3 nucleotide sequence: TGTGCCAGCAGCCCCCCGGTAGCGGGAGACACCGGGGAGCTGTTTTTT. As protein: CASSPPVAGDTGELFF.